The 15 T cell receptor beta chains presented below share a single source sample, sequenced in a study of resident and recirculating memory T cells in vitiligo. Sequenced by immunoSEQ multiplex PCR; TCRdb stores in-frame clones only, minus some. This sample yields about 45,000 clones, of which approximately 91% are seen a single time; roughly 4.5% belongs to the top ten. Material for sequencing was blood. Every receptor here comes from a male donor with vitiligo.

The CDR3 loop is CAWSSYFPFSNQGSLYGYTF. The CDR3 DNA is TGTGCCTGGAGCTCCTATTTCCCCTTTTCGAATCAGGGCTCCCTCTATGGCTACACCTTC. The chain recombines TRBV30 with TRBJ1-2; D is perhaps TRBD1 (5 bases). V was pared by 3 bases and J by 4 bases, with 33 bases between. CDR1 GTSNPN and CDR2 SVGIG come from the germline V gene (reference sequence). This CDR3 is 20 amino acids long.

A few counts support this clone. The chain links TRBV5-4 to TRBJ1-6; no firm D call. The CDR3 length is 12 residues. V dropped 4 bases and J dropped 5 bases, with 4 bases sitting between them. Germline CDR1 reads SGHNT; CDR2 reads YYREEE (reference sequence). The CDR3: CASSPDNSPLHF. The CDR3 DNA sequence: TGTGCCAGCAGCCCAGATAATTCACCCCTCCACTTT.

The V call is TRBV5-1, the J call TRBJ1-3, with TRBD1 matching 11 bases. Germline CDR1 reads SGHRS; CDR2 reads YFSETQ. J gave up 8 bases and V 6 bases, and 7 bases lay outside the gene matches. The CDR3 contains 14 residues. CDR3 nucleotides: TGCGCCAGCAAACCCGGGACAGGGGGACACACCATATATTTT. Protein sequence: CASKPGTGGHTIYF.

The rearrangement links TRBV5-1 to TRBJ2-1; the match to TRBD2 covers 12 bases. Germline V gene data show CDR1 as SGHRS and CDR2 as YFSETQ. Germline trimming cut 4 bases from V and 0 bases from J; bases unmatched to any gene: 2. The CDR3 is 16 amino acids. CDR3 in DNA: TGCGCCAGCAGCATACTAGCGGGGGGCTCCTACAATGAGCAGTTCTTC. It is translated as CASSILAGGSYNEQFF. Variable domain in full (rest from reference TRBV5-1 and TRBJ2-1): KAGVTQTPRYLIKTRGQQVTLSCSPISGHRSVSWYQQTPGQGLQFLFEYFSETQRNKGNFPGRFSGRQFSNSRSEMNVSTLELGDSALYLCASSILAGGSYNEQFFGPGTRLTVL.

The chain recombines TRBV9 with TRBJ2-1, with a tentative D call TRBD1 (6 bases). Germline CDR1 reads SGDLS; CDR2 reads YYNGEE. The CDR3 extends over 17 amino acids. Trimming took off 1 base at V and 0 bases at J, with 14 bases between the two ends. CDR3 DNA sequence: TGTGCCAGCAGCGTATTTGGACAGACTCACTCCTACAATGAGCAGTTCTTC. Residues: CASSVFGQTHSYNEQFF.

Comment on this clone: This same CDR3 is encoded by further DNA sequences in the sample. The chain uses TRBV25-1 and TRBJ2-2; possibly TRBD1 for D (5 bases). Looked up from germline, CDR1 is MGHDK and CDR2 is SYGVNS. The CDR3 is 13 amino acids. V dropped 4 bases and J dropped 5 bases, with 8 bases sitting between them. The CDR3 region has the DNA TGTGCCAGCAGTGGCACAGGAACCGGGGAGCTGTTTTTT. Translation: CASSGTGTGELFF.

This chain's CDR3 is CASSLGAGRARGGYTF. CDR3 nucleotides: TGTGCCAGCAGCTTAGGGGCCGGAAGGGCCCGGGGTGGCTACACCTTC. The chain has TRBV7-8 and TRBJ1-2, with no clear D. CDR3 length: 16 residues. Germline V lookup: CDR1 SGHVS, CDR2 FQNEAQ. V gave up 1 base and J gave up 7 bases, with 19 bases separating them. Complete variable domain (other parts from reference TRBV7-8 and TRBJ1-2): GAGVSQSPRYKVAKRGQDVALRCDPISGHVSLFWYQQALGQGPEFLTYFQNEAQLDKSGLPSDRFFAERPEGSVSTLKIQRTQQEDSAVYLCASSLGAGRARGGYTFGSGTRLTVV.

The chain couples TRBV7-9 to TRBJ1-6; D is unclear. Germline CDR1 and CDR2: SEHNR and FQNEAQ (reference sequence). Trimming took 3 bases from V and 8 from J, leaving 11 bases between them. This CDR3 spans 14 amino acids. CDR3 DNA: TGTGCCAGCAGCTTCGACGGGGAGTATTCACCCCTCCACTTT. It encodes CASSFDGEYSPLHF.

The chain is built from TRBV14 and TRBJ1-2; no clear D. The germline V and J ends were trimmed by 8 bases and 2 bases, with 12 bases remaining between them. CDR1 and CDR2 from the germline V gene are SGHDN and FVKESK. This CDR3 comprises 13 residues. The CDR3 sequence: CASSSVRNYGYTF. DNA of the CDR3: TGTGCCAGCTCATCTGTTCGGAACTATGGCTACACCTTC. The full variable domain, its missing parts supplied by reference TRBV14 and TRBJ1-2, is EAGVTQFPSHSVIEKGQTVTLRCDPISGHDNLYWYRRVMGKEIKFLLHFVKESKQDESGMPNNRFLAERTGGTYSTLKVQPAELEDSGVYFCASSSVRNYGYTFGSGTRLTVV.

V is TRBV7-2 and J is TRBJ2-4; 9 bases map to TRBD2. The CDR3 extends over 15 amino acids. V gave up 5 bases and J gave up 3 bases; unmatched junction bases: 5. Germline V gives CDR1 SGHTA, CDR2 FQGNSA. In nucleotides, the CDR3 is TGTGCCAGCAGCCCGCGGGGGGGCGACAAAAACATTCAGTACTTC. Encoded protein: CASSPRGGDKNIQYF.

V and J are TRBV11-2 and TRBJ2-2, with 7 bases identical to TRBD1. CDR1 and CDR2 (germline): SGHAT, FQNNGV. Germline trimming cut 3 bases from V and 1 base from J; bases unmatched to any gene: 5. The length of the CDR3 is 16 residues. CDR3 sequence: CASSFGAGGNTGELFF. CDR3 nucleotides: TGTGCCAGCAGCTTCGGGGCAGGGGGGAACACCGGGGAGCTGTTTTTT.

The rearrangement joins TRBV2 to TRBJ1-1, with TRBD1 identical over 8 bases. J was trimmed by 5 bases and V by 6 bases; bases with no gene match: 8. This CDR3 comprises 14 residues. CDR1 SNHLY and CDR2 FYNNEI come from the germline V gene. CDR3 bases: TGTGCCAGCAGACGAACAGGGGACAGGACTGAAGCTTTCTTT. Its translation is CASRRTGDRTEAFF.

The chain combines TRBV10-3 with TRBJ1-2; TRBD1 matches 9 bases. Per germline, CDR1 ENHRY and CDR2 SYGVKD. The CDR3 is made up of 17 amino acids. V was clipped by 2 bases and J by 3 bases; unmatched bases: 10. The CDR3: CAISEPGGTGSDYGYTF. In DNA form, the CDR3 reads TGTGCCATCAGTGAGCCGGGGGGGACAGGGTCTGACTATGGCTACACCTTC.

This chain links TRBV30 with TRBJ2-7; D may be TRBD1 (5 bases). The germline V and J ends were trimmed by 8 bases and 3 bases, with 20 bases remaining between them. The CDR3 is made up of 14 amino acids. Germline CDR1 reads GTSNPN; CDR2 reads SVGIG (reference sequence). CDR3 sequence: CAPWTIRGFYEQYF. CDR3 in DNA: TGTGCCCCCTGGACGATAAGGGGCTTCTACGAGCAGTACTTC.

This clone was seen more than once but under ten times. This CDR3 is also generated by other DNA sequences in the sample. This chain connects TRBV4-1 to TRBJ2-1; TRBD2 might be the D (7 bases). This CDR3 is 14 amino acids long. The V end was cut by 1 base, the J end by 9 bases, with 13 bases between. The germline V gene has CDR1 MGHRA and CDR2 YSYEKL. The CDR3 loop reads CASSQVGGGSEQFF. CDR3 DNA sequence: TGCGCCAGCAGCCAAGTTGGGGGGGGCTCTGAGCAGTTCTTC.